One sample yielded the 13 T cell receptor beta chains listed below, sequenced in a study of spatial heterogeneity in lung cancer. These TCRs' antigens remain unknown. Study-wide findings and caveats: How many expanded intratumoral alpha and beta TCRs were present tracked the tumor mutation count, which was a count of nonsynonymous mutations.

Time point here: sample taken at primary tumor resection. TCRdb re-analysed the 5' RACE reads in MiXCR, keeping a single row per CDR3 protein. Among some 96,000 distinct CDR3 sequences listed, 4.4% were seen once. This sample comprised lung tumor tissue, obtained at surgery. The receptors originated from a male donor with early-stage non-small cell lung cancer.

This clonotype has ten or more counts. The genes are TRBV20-1 and TRBJ2-3; 7 bases are shared with TRBD1. With V trimmed by 1 base and J by 4 bases, 11 bases remained unmatched. Germline CDR1 is DFQATT and CDR2 is SNEGSKA (reference sequence). This CDR3 region has 16 residues. CDR3 nucleotides: TGCAGTGCTAGAGTCTTCGAGGGGGCCTTTGCAGATACGCAGTATTTT. The encoded protein is CSARVFEGAFADTQYF.

Comments on this clonotype: A much bigger clone sits one base away, suggesting this may be a read error. This chain links TRBV24-1 with TRBJ2-2; 12 bases match TRBD2. Trimming removed 4 bases from V and 6 bases from J; junction bases left unmatched: 5. The CDR3 spans 16 residues. The germline V gene encodes CDR1 KGHDR and CDR2 SFDVKD. The CDR3, as DNA: TGTGCCACCAGTGAGACTAGCGGGAGAAAACCCGGGGAGCTGTTTTTT. Amino acid sequence: CATSETSGRKPGELFF.

For this clonotype: A single base separates this from a much larger clone, so it may be a read error. The gene calls are TRBV6-1 and TRBJ2-7; D perhaps matches TRBD2 (6 bases). Germline CDR1 reads MNHNS; CDR2 reads SASEGT. The CDR3 runs 13 residues. CDR3 nucleotide sequence: TGTGCCAGCAGTGAAGAGGTCGCGGGGCGGACCTGCTTC. Translating it yields CASSEEVAGRTCF.

This clonotype has ten or more counts. The chain uses TRBV7-9 and TRBJ1-1; possible D gene TRBD1, 5 bases. CDR3 length: 12 amino acids. Trimming pared 8 bases from V and 5 bases from J, leaving 12 bases between. CDR1 is SEHNR and CDR2 is FQNEAQ in the germline V gene (reference sequence). The CDR3 loop reads CASGRGETEAFF. CDR3 in DNA: TGTGCCAGCGGGCGGGGGGAGACTGAAGCTTTCTTT.

V usage is TRBV7-2 and J usage is TRBJ1-1; perhaps TRBD1 as D (6 bases). The V gene lost 2 bases and the J gene lost 6 bases, with 16 bases spanning the gap. Germline CDR1 is SGHTA and CDR2 is FQGNSA. The CDR3 consists of 15 residues. CDR3 bases: TGTGCCAGCAGCTTAATCGGACAGAGGAGCGCTGAAGCTTTCTTT. Translating it yields CASSLIGQRSAEAFF.

Many counts were recorded for this clonotype. The V gene is TRBV29-1, the J gene TRBJ1-3; D is uncertain. The CDR3 runs to 14 residues. V was shortened by 2 bases and J by 0 bases, with 8 bases between the two germline ends. CDR1 SQVTM and CDR2 ANQGSEA come from the germline V gene. Here the CDR3 DNA reads TGCAGCGTTGAAACGGATTTCTCTGGAAACACCATATATTTT. Its protein is CSVETDFSGNTIYF.

There are many counts of this clonotype. The V and J genes are TRBV4-1 and TRBJ2-2, with TRBD1 identical over 8 bases. CDR3 length: 18 residues. J gave up 7 bases and V 4 bases, and 17 bases lay outside the gene matches. The V gene's germline CDR1 is MGHRA and CDR2 YSYEKL. CDR3 sequence reads: CASSPFIPTGADRGELFF. The CDR3 nucleotides read TGCGCCAGCAGCCCCTTCATCCCGACAGGGGCCGACCGCGGGGAGCTGTTTTTT.

V and J are TRBV2 and TRBJ2-5; D possibly uses TRBD1 or TRBD2 (5 bases each). Trimming took 4 bases from V and 2 from J, leaving 20 bases between them. This CDR3 has 17 residues. Germline assignment: CDR1 SNHLY and CDR2 FYNNEI. The CDR3 region has the DNA TGTGCCAGCAGTGCGCCCTGGGACGCCGGAGATCAAGAGACCCAGTACTTC. Its protein product is CASSAPWDAGDQETQYF.

The chain has TRBV6-6 and TRBJ2-7; 11 bases align to TRBD2. The germline V gene encodes CDR1 MNHNY and CDR2 SVGAGI (reference sequence). The V gene end was trimmed by 5 bases and the J gene end by 3 bases; junction bases not matched to a gene: 12. The CDR3 length is 17 residues. The CDR3 reads CASSGGVAGGIRYEQYF. CDR3 DNA: TGTGCCAGCAGTGGCGGGGTAGCGGGAGGGATTCGCTACGAGCAGTACTTC.

This clonotype was observed many times. The V and J genes are TRBV5-5 and TRBJ2-3; D is perhaps TRBD1 (6 bases). The V end lost 1 base, the J end lost 2 bases, and 11 bases lay between the germline ends. Germline V gene lookup returns CDR1 SGHKS and CDR2 YYEKEE (reference sequence). The CDR3 consists of 15 residues. CDR3 bases: TGTGCCAGCAGCTTGCGGCAGGGGACCACAGATACGCAGTATTTT. Residues: CASSLRQGTTDTQYF.

This clonotype was found many times. V and J are TRBV6-6 and TRBJ2-7; weak D call: TRBD2 (6 bases). The germline gives CDR1 MNHNY, CDR2 SVGAGI (reference sequence). The CDR3 totals 11 residues. V was shortened by 7 bases and J by 8 bases, with 12 bases between the two germline ends. Here the CDR3 reads CASKLEGKQYF. The CDR3 region has the DNA TGTGCCAGCAAACTGGAGGGCAAGCAGTACTTC.

This clonotype was counted ten times or more. The chain couples TRBV7-8 to TRBJ1-1; D remains unclear. Trimming stripped 5 bases from V and 4 bases from J, with 20 bases between. Germline loops: CDR1 SGHVS, CDR2 FQNEAQ. This CDR3 contains 16 residues. DNA of the CDR3: TGTGCCAGCAGCCCCCGGAGGGTGCGGTCGGGCACTGAAGCTTTCTTT. Translated: CASSPRRVRSGTEAFF.

This clonotype occurred a few times. The chain employs TRBV29-1 and TRBJ2-1, with D tentatively TRBD1 (6 bases). Germline V CDR1 and CDR2: SQVTM, ANQGSEA. Trimming took 7 bases from V and 8 from J, leaving 24 bases between them. The CDR3 extends over 15 amino acids. As DNA, the CDR3 is TGCAGCGCCAACGGATTTGGGACACCCACCCATGAGCAGTTCTTC. Translating gives CSANGFGTPTHEQFF.